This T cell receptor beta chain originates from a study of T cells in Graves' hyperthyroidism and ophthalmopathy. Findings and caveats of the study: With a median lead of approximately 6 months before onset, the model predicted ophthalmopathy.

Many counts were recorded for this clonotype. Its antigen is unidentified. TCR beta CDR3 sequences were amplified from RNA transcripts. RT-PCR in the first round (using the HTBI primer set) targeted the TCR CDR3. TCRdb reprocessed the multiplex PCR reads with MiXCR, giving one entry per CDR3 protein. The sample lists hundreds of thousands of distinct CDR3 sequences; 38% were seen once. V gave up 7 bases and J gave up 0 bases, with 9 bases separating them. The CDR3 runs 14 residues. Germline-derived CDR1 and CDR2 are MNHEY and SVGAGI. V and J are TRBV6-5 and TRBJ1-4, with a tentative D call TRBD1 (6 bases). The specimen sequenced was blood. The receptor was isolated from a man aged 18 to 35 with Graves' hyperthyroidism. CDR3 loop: CASKTGATNEKLFF. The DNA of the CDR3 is TGTGCCAGCAAGACAGGTGCAACTAATGAAAAACTGTTTTTT.